A single TCR beta chain is shown here with its context. These data are taken from a study of T cell changes during pregnancy in multiple sclerosis. Losses at the gene ends were 4 bases for V and 5 bases for J; bases not matched to a gene: 8. The CDR3 sequence is 15 residues long. CDR1 is SGHNT, CDR2 YYREEE, per germline (reference sequence). Some clones are missing from TCRdb's copy, which holds only in-frame ones; the method was immunoSEQ multiplex PCR. The sample yields about 17,000 clones, roughly four fifths seen once. Sequenced material: CD8+ T cells from peripheral blood mononuclear cells, taken in the second trimester of pregnancy. The chain joins TRBV5-4 to TRBJ2-1; 8 positions agree with TRBD1. This TCR was sampled from a female donor in good health, enrolled as a control in a pregnancy study. CDR3 coding DNA: TGTGCCAGCAGCCCCAACAGGGGGTATAACAATGAGCAGTTCTTC. Protein sequence: CASSPNRGYNNEQFF.